These 13 T cell receptor beta chains came from one sample sequenced in a study of low-dose radiotherapy and immunotherapy resistance in tumors. The time point was: after trial treatment. Documented treatment: LDRT plus nivolumab, ipilimumab, low-dose cyclophosphamide and aspirin (RACIN trial). cDNA synthesis used a TRAV/TRBV-specific primer set for both chains. Amplification of TCRs used a constant-region primer and V-primer adapter for around 18 PCR cycles. TCRdb passed the reads through MiXCR, listing each CDR3 protein once. The sample has about 60,000 distinct CDR3 sequences, around a quarter seen once. Sequences were derived from PBMCs, sampled after low-dose radiotherapy plus immunotherapy. The receptors here all came from a male donor with prostate cancer.

On this clonotype: This probably arose from a read error, given a far larger clone one base away. The CDR3 is CASSPVANSNQPQRF. The CDR3 region has the DNA TGTGCCAGCAGCCCTGTCGCAAATAGCAATCAGCCCCAGCGTTTT. The J gene is TRBJ1-5, the V gene TRBV6-8; D gene unclear. Germline values: CDR1 MNHGY, CDR2 SAAAGT. The CDR3 length is 15 residues.

As regards this clonotype: It is likely a read error: a sequence one base away is far more abundant. The chain carries TRBV5-4 and TRBJ2-1, with a weak D call TRBD2 (6 bases). The germline V gene encodes CDR1 SGHNT and CDR2 YYREEE (reference sequence). The CDR3 sequence is 14 residues long. Trimming shortened V by 4 bases and J by 10 bases, and 18 bases separated the two germline ends. The CDR3 loop is CASSPGFGRNEQFF. The DNA for the CDR3 is TGTGCCAGCAGCCCGGGGTTCGGGAGAAACGAGCAGTTCTTC. Looking up the rest from reference TRBV5-4 and TRBJ2-1 gives the full variable domain: ETGVTQSPTHLIKTRGQQVTLRCSSQSGHNTVSWYQQALGQGPQFIFQYYREEENGRGNFPPRFSGLQFPNYSSELNVNALELDDSALYLCASSPGFGRNEQFFGPGTRLTVL.

This clonotype was counted many times. V gene TRBV9 combines with J gene TRBJ2-3; no clear D. In germline, CDR1 is SGDLS, CDR2 YYNGEE. The V gene lost 6 bases and the J gene lost 3 bases, with 14 bases spanning the gap. This CDR3 is 14 amino acids long. The CDR3 DNA sequence: TGTGCCAGCAAAGACGGAAGTTTAACAGATACGCAGTATTTT. Translating gives CASKDGSLTDTQYF.

In its sample, this clonotype was seen many times. The rearrangement joins TRBV7-8 to TRBJ2-7; 8 positions match TRBD2. This CDR3 comprises 14 residues. CDR1 is SGHVS, CDR2 FQNEAQ, per germline. V gave up 0 bases and J gave up 7 bases; unmatched junction bases: 5. In DNA, the CDR3 is TGTGCCAGCAGCTTAGCCGGGGGGGCTCCGGAGCAGTACTTC. Its protein is CASSLAGGAPEQYF.

This clonotype was counted many times. The rearrangement links TRBV7-9 to TRBJ1-2; D is ambiguous. Between the trimmed V and J ends, which lost 3 bases and 0 bases, there was a span of 14 bases. Germline V gives CDR1 SEHNR, CDR2 FQNEAQ (reference sequence). The CDR3 has 16 amino acids. The CDR3 here is CASSFGGFGSNYGYTF. The CDR3 bases are TGTGCCAGCAGCTTCGGCGGTTTTGGGTCTAACTATGGCTACACCTTC.

This clonotype was found many times. This rearrangement joins TRBV7-6 to TRBJ2-7; 8 bases line up with TRBD2. The CDR3 has 14 residues. Germline V gene lookup returns CDR1 SGHVS and CDR2 FNYEAQ. After removal of 0 bases from V and 6 bases from J, the junction contained 4 bases not matched to a gene. The CDR3 bases are TGTGCCAGCAGCTTAGCCGGCGGGAGGAGCGAGCAGTACTTC. The encoded protein is CASSLAGGRSEQYF.

Of note for this clonotype: A far more abundant clone sits one base away, making this likely a read error. The rearrangement uses TRBV5-8 and TRBJ2-7; 14 positions agree with TRBD2. Germline lookup yields CDR1 SGHTS and CDR2 YDEGEE. V lost 4 bases and J lost 7; bases outside the gene matches: 7. This CDR3 is 15 amino acids long. CDR3 bases: TGTGCCAGCAGCGAGACTAGCGGGGGGGTGAATGAGCAGTACTTC. Amino acid sequence: CASSETSGGVNEQYF.

There are a few counts of this clonotype. The chain links TRBV28 to TRBJ2-5, with TRBD1 matching over 8 bases. The CDR3 is 15 amino acids. CDR1 is MDHEN, CDR2 SYDVKM, per germline. J was trimmed by 4 bases and V by 5 bases; bases with no gene match: 9. Here the CDR3 reads CASSPTGGAGETQYF. CDR3 in DNA: TGTGCCAGCAGTCCTACAGGGGGTGCAGGAGAGACCCAGTACTTC.

This clonotype was observed many times. The rearrangement links TRBV30 to TRBJ2-3, with D tentatively TRBD1 (6 bases). Germline values: CDR1 GTSNPN, CDR2 SVGIG (reference sequence). The CDR3 has 13 residues. Trimming pared 2 bases from V and 6 bases from J, leaving 12 bases between. The CDR3 nucleotides are TGTGCCTGGAGTCCAGGGGCGAGGGATACGCAGTATTTT. Translating gives CAWSPGARDTQYF.

This clonotype was observed a handful of times. V and J are TRBV29-1 and TRBJ2-7, with 9 bases identical to TRBD1. V lost 3 bases and J lost 2; bases outside the gene matches: 5. Germline assignment: CDR1 SQVTM and CDR2 ANQGSEA. This CDR3 is built from 14 residues. CDR3 bases: TGCAGCGTTGAGACAGGGGGAGAAACCTACGAGCAGTACTTC. It codes for CSVETGGETYEQYF.

This clonotype was seen ten or more times. The chain employs TRBV11-2 and TRBJ1-2, with TRBD1 as a possible D gene (5 bases). Between the trimmed V and J ends, which lost 5 bases and 5 bases, there was a span of 12 bases. CDR1 is SGHAT and CDR2 is FQNNGV in the germline V gene. This CDR3 comprises 13 residues. The CDR3 region has the DNA TGTGCCAGCAGCCCAGGGTTTCTATATGGCTACACCTTC. Its protein is CASSPGFLYGYTF.

This clonotype was observed a handful of times. Without the conserved terminal phenylalanine or tryptophan, this CDR3 likely stems from a read error. The chain links TRBV5-1 to TRBJ1-1; D call uncertain. CDR1 and CDR2 from the germline V gene are SGHRS and YFSETQ. This CDR3 comprises 14 residues. The V end lost 0 bases, the J end lost 5 bases, and 11 bases lay between the germline ends. The CDR3, as DNA: TGCGCCAGCAGCTTGGAGAGGGTATCTACTGAAGCTTTCTTG. It specifies CASSLERVSTEAFL.

This clonotype was seen at least ten times. The chain joins TRBV7-9 to TRBJ2-2, with 8 bases fitting TRBD1. The trim removed 2 bases at V and 0 bases at J, leaving 8 bases unmatched. The CDR3 covers 18 residues. Germline V gene lookup returns CDR1 SEHNR and CDR2 FQNEAQ (reference sequence). CDR3 residues: CASSLRQGLTTNTGELFF. Written as DNA, the CDR3 is TGTGCCAGCAGCTTAAGACAGGGGCTTACCACGAACACCGGGGAGCTGTTTTTT.